This TCR beta chain was profiled in a study of blood T cells in healthy people across ages. Each sample yielded at least 5.5 micrograms of PBMC total RNA. Trimming at V came to 6 bases and at J to 5 bases, leaving 8 bases not matched to a gene. CDR1 and CDR2 (germline): MNHEY, SVGEGT. This CDR3 spans 15 amino acids. A second PCR of roughly 6 to 12 cycles used a sample-barcoded 5' primer and a J-beta primer mix. Researchers report that a template-switch adaptor with 12 random nucleotides tagged each cDNA molecule. TCRdb passed the 5' RACE reads through MiXCR, listing each CDR3 protein once. The sample gives around 650,000 distinct CDR3 sequences, less than 45% of which show up once; about 32% is in the top ten.

The chain recombines TRBV6-2 or TRBV6-3 with TRBJ2-5, with TRBD2 matching over 11 bases. The receptor comes from a man older than 75 in good health. Sequencing input: blood. CDR3 protein: CASRPTSGGRETQYF. The CDR3, as DNA: TGTGCCAGCAGGCCTACTAGCGGGGGAAGGGAGACCCAGTACTTC.